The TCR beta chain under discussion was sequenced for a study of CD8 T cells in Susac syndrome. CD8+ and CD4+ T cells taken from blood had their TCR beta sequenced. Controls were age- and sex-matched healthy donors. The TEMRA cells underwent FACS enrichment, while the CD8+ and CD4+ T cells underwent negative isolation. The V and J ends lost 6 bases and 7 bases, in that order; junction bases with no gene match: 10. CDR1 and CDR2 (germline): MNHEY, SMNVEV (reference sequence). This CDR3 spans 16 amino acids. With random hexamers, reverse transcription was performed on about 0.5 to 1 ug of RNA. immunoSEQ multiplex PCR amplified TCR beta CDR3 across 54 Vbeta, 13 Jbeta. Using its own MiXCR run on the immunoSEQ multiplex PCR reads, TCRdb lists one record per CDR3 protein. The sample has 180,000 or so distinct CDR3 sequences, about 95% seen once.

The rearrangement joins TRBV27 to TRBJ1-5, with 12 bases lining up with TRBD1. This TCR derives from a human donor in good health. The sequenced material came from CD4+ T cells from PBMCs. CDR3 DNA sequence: TGTGCCAGCAGCCTCTCCGGGACAGGGGGCACACAGCCCCAGCATTTT. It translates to CASSLSGTGGTQPQHF.